The clone carrying this T cell receptor beta chain was counted many times. Its antigen is as yet unknown. This sample stems from a study of metastatic and nonmetastatic thyroid tumors. Across the study: Malignant and benign thyroid patients had repertoires compared in peripheral blood and tumor or nodule tissue.

In the original workflow: To classify distant metastasis in papillary thyroid cancer, a model was built from CDR3 differences across clinicopathological groups. TCRdb re-analyzed the PCR reads through MiXCR. TCRdb, rather than the study authors, made the V and J calls. The table lists approximately 35,000 clones, over 15% of them singletons. V shed 3 bases, J shed 4 bases, and the junction held 6 bases outside the gene matches. This CDR3 comprises 15 residues. CDR1 and CDR2 (germline): KGHSH, LQKENI. All patients were treatment-naive before thyroid surgery. General observations from the study: The reported finding was significantly higher TCR beta diversity in malignant thyroid tumors relative to benign nodules, in blood and tumor.

The sample comprised blood. The sequence came from a male donor with papillary thyroid cancer or a benign thyroid nodule (not recorded which). Some clones in this sample may be carry-over from other donors' samples. The rearrangement uses TRBV18 and TRBJ1-3; 7 positions match TRBD1. The CDR3 bases are TGTGCCAGCTCACCGATAACAGGGGAGGGAAACACCATATATTTT. Protein sequence: CASSPITGEGNTIYF.